A selection of T cell receptor beta chains follows, all from one sample in a study of shared clonotypes between healthy human individuals. TCRdb keeps only in-frame clones here, not all; method: immunoSEQ multiplex PCR. The repertoire consists of approximately 1.1 million clones, with 70% to 80% occurring once and the leading ten covering 0.5% to 0.6%. Sequenced sample: memory CD4+ T cells from PBMCs. The receptors derive from a man aged 18 to 29 in good health. Some clones in this sample may be carry-over from other donors' samples. Each CDR3 is given with its conserved first and last residue. A D gene is named only where the DNA matches it firmly. Clone size is stated in some rows and not others, as once, few, many or a class when expanded.

J gene | D gene | clone size | V gene | CDR3 DNA | CDR3 protein
TRBJ2-5 | - | - | TRBV5-1 | TGCGCCAGCAGCTCCCTGTACCAAGAGACCCAGTACTTC | CASSSLYQETQYF
TRBJ1-1 | TRBD1 | many | TRBV30 | TGTGCCTGGAGTGTACCTGACAGGGCGACCACTGAAGCTTTCTTT | CAWSVPDRATTEAFF
TRBJ1-3 | - | few | TRBV28 | TGTGCCAGCAGTCCTGCCCAGACAGGATTCTCTGGAAACACCATATATTTT | CASSPAQTGFSGNTIYF
TRBJ2-1 | - | - | TRBV5-1 | TGCGCCAGCAGCCCCGACCCCGAGAATGAGCAGTTCTTC | CASSPDPENEQFF
TRBJ2-5 | - | - | TRBV14 | TGTGCCAGCAGCCAAGTGAACTCAAGGGAGACCCAGTACTTC | CASSQVNSRETQYF
TRBJ2-7 | - | - | TRBV15 | TGTGCCACCAGCAGAGATTACGTTCGGGGGGCGAGCAATCGCTACGAGCAGTACTTC | CATSRDYVRGASNRYEQYF
TRBJ2-7 | - | - | TRBV10-1 | TGCGCCAGCCCTCCCGGGAAGGGAAAGGGATGCAAGGACACAAACAGCTCCTACGAGCAGTACTTC | CASPPGKGKGCKDTNSSYEQYF
TRBJ1-2 | - | - | TRBV28 | TGTGCCAGCAGTCCACAGGGTAGCTATGGCTACACCTTC | CASSPQGSYGYTF
TRBJ2-7 | - | - | TRBV23-1 | TGCGCCAGCAGTCCCGAGCTCTACGAGCAGTACTTC | CASSPELYEQYF
TRBJ1-1 | TRBD1 | - | TRBV5-1 | TGCGCCAGCAATTATGCAGGGGGTAATACTGAAGCTTTCTTT | CASNYAGGNTEAFF
TRBJ1-1 | - | - | TRBV6-1 | TGTGCCAGCAGTGAAGACAGGGTCAACACTGAAGCTTTCTTT | CASSEDRVNTEAFF
TRBJ1-1 | - | - | TRBV11-2 | TGTGCCAGCAGCCCCCGATTCGCCCCAACAGGGTACACTGAAGCTTTCTTT | CASSPRFAPTGYTEAFF
TRBJ2-7 | - | - | TRBV10-1 | TGCGCCAGCTCAGCCGCGAGCTTCTACGAGCAGTACTTC | CASSAASFYEQYF
TRBJ2-3 | - | - | TRBV5-6 | TGTGCCAGCGGCAGAAAACAGGCTAGCACAGATACGCAGTATTTT | CASGRKQASTDTQYF
TRBJ1-2 | - | many | TRBV7-2 | TGTGCCAGCAGCTTAGTGGGGAGTGGACCTAACTATGGCTACACCTTC | CASSLVGSGPNYGYTF
TRBJ2-5 | TRBD2 | - | TRBV10-2 | TGCGCCAGCACCGAGAGGCGGGAGGGGACCCAGTACTTC | CASTERREGTQYF
TRBJ1-3 | - | many | TRBV28 | TGTGCCAGCAGTCCCTACTCCAGGGGATTTGGAAACACCATATATTTT | CASSPYSRGFGNTIYF
TRBJ2-2 | TRBD2 | - | TRBV10-3 | TGTGCCATCAGTACCGGGACTAGAACCGGGGAGCTGTTTTTT | CAISTGTRTGELFF
TRBJ2-7 | - | - | TRBV11-2 | TGTGCCAGCAGCTTAGATCGATCACAGGGCGAGGTGCGGGACTTC | CASSLDRSQGEVRDF
TRBJ2-2 | - | once | TRBV5-1 | TGCGCCAGCAGCTTGGTACGAGGTTTCGCCGGGGAGCTGTTTTTT | CASSLVRGFAGELFF
TRBJ2-4 | - | - | TRBV30 | TGTGCCTGGAGTTTGGGGGTGAGCCCAATCGGCCAGTACTTC | CAWSLGVSPIGQYF
TRBJ2-3 | - | - | TRBV7-8 | TGTGCCAGCAGCTTTGAGAGTCTCTCCGGTACGCAGTATTTT | CASSFESLSGTQYF
TRBJ2-5 | - | - | TRBV4-2 | TGTGCCAGCAGCTCCCGCCAAGAGACCCAGTACTTC | CASSSRQETQYF
TRBJ1-5 | TRBD1 | - | TRBV5-6 | TGTGCCAGCAGCCTGGGGCGGGACAGGGGGCCGGGTCAGCCCCAGCATTTT | CASSLGRDRGPGQPQHF
TRBJ2-7 | TRBD2 | - | TRBV5-1 | TGCGCCAGCAGCTTGCTAGCGGGAGCCTCCTACGAGCAGTACTTC | CASSLLAGASYEQYF
TRBJ2-7 | - | - | TRBV28 | TGTGCCAGCAGTTTATGGGCAGGCGATGCCTCGGGCGAGCAGTACTTC | CASSLWAGDASGEQYF
TRBJ1-2 | TRBD1 | few | TRBV9 | TGTGCCAGCACTCGGGACAGGGACGGCTACACCTTC | CASTRDRDGYTF
TRBJ1-4 | - | - | TRBV18 | TGTGCCAGCTCAAACGGGCGGGGTGAAAAACTGTTTTTT | CASSNGRGEKLFF
TRBJ2-5 | TRBD2 | - | TRBV4-1 | TGCGCCAGCAGCCAAGGTCTAGCGGGAGCAGAGACCCAGTACTTC | CASSQGLAGAETQYF
TRBJ2-5 | - | - | TRBV27 | TGTGCCAGCAGTTCGATCCAAGAGACCCAGTACTTC | CASSSIQETQYF
TRBJ1-3 | - | - | TRBV5-1 | TGCGCCAGCAGCTTGTCAGGGAACGGAAACACCATATATTTT | CASSLSGNGNTIYF
TRBJ1-4 | TRBD1 | once | TRBV5-1 | TGCGCCAGCAGCACCGGGACAGGGGGCAGGAATGAAAAACTGTTTTTT | CASSTGTGGRNEKLFF
TRBJ2-3 | TRBD1 | once | TRBV5-1 | TGCGCCAGCAGCATGGGACAGGGTGCGACAGATACGCAGTATTTT | CASSMGQGATDTQYF
TRBJ1-4 | - | - | TRBV2 | TGTGCCAGCAGTAAGGGCGACCGAGCAACTAATGAAAAACTGTTTTTT | CASSKGDRATNEKLFF
TRBJ2-5 | - | - | TRBV5-8 | TGTGCCAGCAGCTTGGGTAGGACCCGGGGGGCGGAGACCCAGTACTTC | CASSLGRTRGAETQYF
TRBJ1-1 | TRBD1 | once | TRBV28 | TGTGCCAGCAGTTGGGGACAGGGTCAGAACACTGAAGCTTTCTTT | CASSWGQGQNTEAFF
TRBJ2-7 | TRBD2 | - | TRBV28 | TGTGCCAGCAGTTTAAGACTAGCGGGCGAGCAGTACTTC | CASSLRLAGEQYF
TRBJ2-2 | TRBD1 | - | TRBV5-4 | TGTGCCAGCAGCCCGACGGGTGGGCAGGGGGTCCCCGGGGAGCTGTTTTTT | CASSPTGGQGVPGELFF
TRBJ1-2 | - | once | TRBV7-8 | TGTGCCAGCAGCTTACAGGGTCGAGGGATCTGGGGTGGCTACACCTTC | CASSLQGRGIWGGYTF
TRBJ1-1 | - | - | TRBV5-5 | TGTGCCAGCAGCTATATGCCGGGTTTGGTTGAAGCTTTCTTT | CASSYMPGLVEAFF
TRBJ1-1 | - | - | TRBV6-1 | TGTGCCAGCAGTGTCCTGGGGGGGATCGACACTGAAGCTTTCTTT | CASSVLGGIDTEAFF
TRBJ1-2 | - | many | TRBV7-7 | TGTGCCGTCGGGGATTATGGTTCCTATGGCTACACCTTC | CAVGDYGSYGYTF
TRBJ2-1 | - | - | TRBV7-6 | TGTGCCAGCAGCTTAGAGGGCGGGAATGAGCAGTTCTTC | CASSLEGGNEQFF
TRBJ1-2 | TRBD1 | - | TRBV5-1 | TGCGCCAGCAGCTTGGGAGAGGGACAGATCTATGGCTACACCTTC | CASSLGEGQIYGYTF
TRBJ2-7 | - | - | TRBV29-1 | TGCAGCGTCCGCATTAGGTGGGAGAGCGACGAGCAGTACTTC | CSVRIRWESDEQYF
TRBJ1-1 | TRBD1 | - | TRBV28 | TGTGCCAGCAGTGACAGGGGGCCTTTCAAAGCTTTCTTT | CASSDRGPFKAFF
TRBJ2-2 | - | - | TRBV28 | TGTGCCAGCAGTTTATTTCGCCTGGCCTCGGGGCTGTTTTTT | CASSLFRLASGLFF
TRBJ1-1 | - | few | TRBV15 | TGTGCCACCAGCAGAGATAGGGGGACTGAAGCTTTCTTT | CATSRDRGTEAFF
TRBJ2-1 | TRBD2 | - | TRBV6-1 | TGTGCCAGCAAGCGGGTGGCGGGAGGTGTTGAGCAGTTCTTC | CASKRVAGGVEQFF
TRBJ2-6 | - | - | TRBV4-1 | TGCGCCAGCAGCCAAGCATTAGCGGTAAACTCTGGGGCCAACGTCCTGACTTTC | CASSQALAVNSGANVLTF
TRBJ1-3 | - | few | TRBV10-3 | TGTGCCATCGGGGGGTCTGGAAACACCATATATTTT | CAIGGSGNTIYF
TRBJ1-4 | - | once | TRBV19 | TGTGCCAGCAAAGGGGGTCCAGGTGCAACTAATGAAAAACTGTTTTTT | CASKGGPGATNEKLFF
TRBJ1-5 | TRBD1 | - | TRBV28 | TGTGCCAGCAGTGGGGACAGGCGCAATCAGCCCCAGCATTTT | CASSGDRRNQPQHF
TRBJ1-2 | - | few | TRBV5-5 | TGTGCCAGCAGCTTAGCCCCCGGGGGGAACTATGGCTACACCTTC | CASSLAPGGNYGYTF
TRBJ1-5 | - | - | TRBV7-2 | TGTGCCAGCAGCTTAGCTTGGGCCTCAATTAACAATCAGCCCCAGCATTTT | CASSLAWASINNQPQHF
TRBJ2-7 | - | - | TRBV11-3 | TGTGCCAGCAGCTTAGGCCTAGCGTACGAGCAGTACTTC | CASSLGLAYEQYF
TRBJ2-1 | TRBD2 | few | TRBV10-2 | TGCGCCAGCGCAGGACTAGCGGGAGGATATGAGCAGTTCTTC | CASAGLAGGYEQFF
TRBJ2-1 | TRBD2 | - | TRBV5-1 | TGCGCCAGCAGCTCGTCTAGCGGGAGAGGGTATGAGCAGTTCTTC | CASSSSSGRGYEQFF
TRBJ1-5 | - | - | TRBV7-2 | TGTGCCAGCGGGATTTGGGGAGGTCAGCCCCAGCATTTT | CASGIWGGQPQHF
TRBJ2-5 | TRBD2 | - | TRBV25-1 | TGTGCCAGCAGTGGGCTAGCGGGAGAGAAGACCCAGTACTTC | CASSGLAGEKTQYF